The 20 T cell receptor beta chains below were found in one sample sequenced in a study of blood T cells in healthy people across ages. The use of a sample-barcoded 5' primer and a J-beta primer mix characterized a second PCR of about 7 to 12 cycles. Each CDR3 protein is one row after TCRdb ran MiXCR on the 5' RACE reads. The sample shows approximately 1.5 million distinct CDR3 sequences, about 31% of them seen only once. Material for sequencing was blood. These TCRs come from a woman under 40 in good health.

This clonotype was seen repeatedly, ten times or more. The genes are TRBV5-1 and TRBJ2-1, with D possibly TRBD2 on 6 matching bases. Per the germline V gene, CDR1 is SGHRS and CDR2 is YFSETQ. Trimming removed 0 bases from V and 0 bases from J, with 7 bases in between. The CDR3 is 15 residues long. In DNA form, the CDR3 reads TGCGCCAGCAGCTTGGTGGGGGGCTCCTACAATGAGCAGTTCTTC. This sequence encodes CASSLVGGSYNEQFF.

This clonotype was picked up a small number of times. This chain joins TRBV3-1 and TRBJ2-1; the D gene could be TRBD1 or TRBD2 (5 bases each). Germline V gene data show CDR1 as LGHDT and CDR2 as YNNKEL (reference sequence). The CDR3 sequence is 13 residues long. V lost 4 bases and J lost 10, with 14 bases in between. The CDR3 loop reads CASSPGTGTEQFF. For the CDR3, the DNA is TGTGCCAGCAGCCCGGGGACGGGAACGGAGCAGTTCTTC.

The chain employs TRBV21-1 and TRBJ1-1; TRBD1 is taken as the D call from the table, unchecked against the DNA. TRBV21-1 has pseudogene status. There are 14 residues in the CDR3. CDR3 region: CASSKETGGTEAFF. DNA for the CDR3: TGTGCCAGCAGCAAAGAAACAGGGGGCACTGAAGCTTTCTTT.

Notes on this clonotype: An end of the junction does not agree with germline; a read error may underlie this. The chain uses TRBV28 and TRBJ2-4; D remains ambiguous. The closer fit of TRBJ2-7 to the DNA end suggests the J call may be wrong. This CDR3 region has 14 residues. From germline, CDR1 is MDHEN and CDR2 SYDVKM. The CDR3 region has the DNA TGTGCCGGCAGTTCTCCGGGTAGACGGTACGAGCAGTACTTC. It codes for CAGSSPGRRYEQYF.

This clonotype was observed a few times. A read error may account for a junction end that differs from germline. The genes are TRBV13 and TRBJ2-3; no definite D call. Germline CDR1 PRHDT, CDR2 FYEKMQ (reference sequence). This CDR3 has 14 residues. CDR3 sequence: CTSSSQENVDTQYF. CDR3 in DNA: TGTACCAGCAGCTCCCAGGAAAACGTAGATACGCAGTATTTT.

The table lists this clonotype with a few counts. The CDR3 nucleotides are TGTGCCACCAGTGCCCCGGAAGGAGGGACAGGTGGGGATACGCAGTATTTT. Translation: CATSAPEGGTGGDTQYF. The chain is built from TRBV24-1 and TRBJ2-3; 8 bases are a match to TRBD1. Germline V gives CDR1 KGHDR, CDR2 SFDVKD. V shed 5 bases, J shed 6 bases, and the junction held 15 bases outside the gene matches. This CDR3 is 17 amino acids long.

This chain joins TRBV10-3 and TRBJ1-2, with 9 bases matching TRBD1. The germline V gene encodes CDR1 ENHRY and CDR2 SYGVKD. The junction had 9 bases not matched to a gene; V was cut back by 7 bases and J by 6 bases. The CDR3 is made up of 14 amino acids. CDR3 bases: TGTGCCATCACCAAGACAGGGGGGGAGGATGGCTACACCTTC. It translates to CAITKTGGEDGYTF.

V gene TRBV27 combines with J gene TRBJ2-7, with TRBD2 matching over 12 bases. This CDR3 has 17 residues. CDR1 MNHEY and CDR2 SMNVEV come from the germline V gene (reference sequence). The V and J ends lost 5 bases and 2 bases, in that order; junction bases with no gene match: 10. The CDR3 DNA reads TGTGCCAGCAGTAGGAGACTAGCGGGGGACAAAGCCTACGAGCAGTACTTC. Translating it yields CASSRRLAGDKAYEQYF.

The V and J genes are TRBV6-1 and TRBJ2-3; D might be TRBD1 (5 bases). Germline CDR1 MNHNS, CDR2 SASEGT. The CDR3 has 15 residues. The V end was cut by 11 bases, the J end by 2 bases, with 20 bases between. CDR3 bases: TGTGCCGGGGCCCCGGCCCGGAGTTCCACAGATACGCAGTATTTT. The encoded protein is CAGAPARSSTDTQYF.

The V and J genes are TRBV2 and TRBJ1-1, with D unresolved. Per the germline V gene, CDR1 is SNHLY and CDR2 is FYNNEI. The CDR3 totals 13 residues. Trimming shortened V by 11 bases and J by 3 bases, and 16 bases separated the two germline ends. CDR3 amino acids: CAGWGSWDTEAFF. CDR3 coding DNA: TGTGCCGGATGGGGTTCGTGGGACACTGAAGCTTTCTTT.

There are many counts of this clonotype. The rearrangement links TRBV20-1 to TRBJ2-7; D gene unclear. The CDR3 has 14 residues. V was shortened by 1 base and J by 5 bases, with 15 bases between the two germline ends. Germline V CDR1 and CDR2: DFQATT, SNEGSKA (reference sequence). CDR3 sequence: CSARVEWAKHEQYF. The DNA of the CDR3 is TGCAGTGCTAGAGTTGAATGGGCGAAGCACGAGCAGTACTTC.

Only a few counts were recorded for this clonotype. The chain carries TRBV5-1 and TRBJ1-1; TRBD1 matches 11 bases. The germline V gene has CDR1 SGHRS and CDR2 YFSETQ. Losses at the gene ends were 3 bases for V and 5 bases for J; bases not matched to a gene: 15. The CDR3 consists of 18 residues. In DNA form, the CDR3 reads TGCGCCAGCAGCTCGGGAACCGGGACAGGGGGATTCTTAACTGAAGCTTTCTTT. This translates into CASSSGTGTGGFLTEAFF.

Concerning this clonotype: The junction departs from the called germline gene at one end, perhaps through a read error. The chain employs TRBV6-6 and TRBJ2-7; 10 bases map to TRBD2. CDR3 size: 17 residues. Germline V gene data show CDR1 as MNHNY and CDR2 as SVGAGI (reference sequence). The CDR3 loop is CASSFYLAGVRTYEQYF. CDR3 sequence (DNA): TGTGCCAGTAGTTTTTACCTAGCGGGAGTTCGCACCTACGAGCAGTACTTC.

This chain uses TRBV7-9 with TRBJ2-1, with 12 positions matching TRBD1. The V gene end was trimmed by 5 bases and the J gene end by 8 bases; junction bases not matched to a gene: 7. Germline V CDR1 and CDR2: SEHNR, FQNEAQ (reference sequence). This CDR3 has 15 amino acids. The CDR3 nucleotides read TGTGCCAGCAGCACCGGGACAGGGGGCCCCCATGAGCAGTTCTTC. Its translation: CASSTGTGGPHEQFF.

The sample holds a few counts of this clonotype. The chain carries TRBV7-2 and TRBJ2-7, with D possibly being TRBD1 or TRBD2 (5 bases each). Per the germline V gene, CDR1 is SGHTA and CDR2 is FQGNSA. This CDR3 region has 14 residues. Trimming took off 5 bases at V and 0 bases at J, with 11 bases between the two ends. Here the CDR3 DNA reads TGTGCCAGCAGCGCCGACAGCGGCTCCTACGAGCAGTACTTC. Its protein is CASSADSGSYEQYF.

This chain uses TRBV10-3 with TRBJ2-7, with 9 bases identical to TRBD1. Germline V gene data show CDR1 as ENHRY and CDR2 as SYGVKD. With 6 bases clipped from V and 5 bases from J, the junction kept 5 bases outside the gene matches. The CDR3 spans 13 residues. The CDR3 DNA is TGTGCCATCAGGGGGACAGGGAGCGACGAGCAGTACTTC. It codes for CAIRGTGSDEQYF.

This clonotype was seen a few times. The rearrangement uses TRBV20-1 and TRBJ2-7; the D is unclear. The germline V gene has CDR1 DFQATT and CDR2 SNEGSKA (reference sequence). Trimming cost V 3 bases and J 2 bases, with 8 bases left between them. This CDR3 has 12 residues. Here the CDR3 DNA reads TGCAGTGCTAGGACCCCGACCTACGAGCAGTACTTC. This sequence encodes CSARTPTYEQYF.

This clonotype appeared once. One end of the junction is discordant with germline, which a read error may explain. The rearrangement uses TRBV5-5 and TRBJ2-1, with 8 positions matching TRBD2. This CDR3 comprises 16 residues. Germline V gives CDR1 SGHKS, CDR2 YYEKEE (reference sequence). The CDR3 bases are TGTGCCAGCAGCTTGGAGAGCGGGAGCGCCTACAATGTGCAGTTCTTC. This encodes CASSLESGSAYNVQFF.

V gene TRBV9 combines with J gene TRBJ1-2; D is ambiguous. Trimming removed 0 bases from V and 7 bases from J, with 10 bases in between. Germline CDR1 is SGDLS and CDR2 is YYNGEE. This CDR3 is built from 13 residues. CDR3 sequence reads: CASSVDEAGGYTF. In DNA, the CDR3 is TGTGCCAGCAGCGTAGATGAGGCGGGTGGCTACACCTTC. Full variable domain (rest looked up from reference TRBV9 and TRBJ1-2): DSGVTQTPKHLITATGQRVTLRCSPRSGDLSVYWYQQSLDQGLQFLIQYYNGEERAKGNILERFSAQQFPDLHSELNLSSLELGDSALYFCASSVDEAGGYTFGSGTRLTVV.

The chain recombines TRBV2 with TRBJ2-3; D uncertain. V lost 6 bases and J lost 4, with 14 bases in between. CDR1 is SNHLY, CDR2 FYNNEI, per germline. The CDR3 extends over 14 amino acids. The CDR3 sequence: CASSSDRRADTQYF. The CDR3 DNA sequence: TGTGCCAGCAGCTCGGACCGAAGGGCAGATACGCAGTATTTT.